The 4 T cell receptor beta chains given below trace back to one sample, sequenced in a study of response to subunit inactivated influenza vaccine. TCRdb reprocessed the RT-PCR reads via MiXCR and lists one record per CDR3 protein. The profile covers roughly 160,000 distinct CDR3 sequences, with roughly 10% appearing a single time and approximately 35% taken by the ten largest. This sample comprised CD8+ T cells sorted from PBMCs, obtained about 24 months after vaccination. Receptor source: a man aged 50-75 years who received an inactivated influenza vaccine.

This clonotype has more than one count but fewer than ten. The chain combines TRBV12-3 or TRBV12-4 with TRBJ2-7; maybe TRBD1 (6 bases). The CDR3 has 14 amino acids. Trimming stripped 3 bases from V and 2 bases from J, with 11 bases between. The CDR3 coding sequence is TGTGCCAGCAGTTTCGGGACAAACACCTACGAGCAGTACTTC. It specifies CASSFGTNTYEQYF.

The V and J genes are TRBV24-1 and TRBJ2-1; 8 nucleotides align to TRBD1. There are 15 residues in the CDR3. V shed 7 bases, J shed 6 bases, and the junction held 10 bases outside the gene matches. The V gene's germline CDR1 is KGHDR and CDR2 SFDVKD. CDR3 protein: CATSLTGAKGNEQFF. CDR3 DNA: TGTGCCACCAGCCTGACAGGGGCGAAGGGCAATGAGCAGTTCTTC.

This clonotype was recorded at least ten times. The chain recombines TRBV20-1 with TRBJ2-1; D assignment may be TRBD1 or TRBD2 (6 bases each). Per the germline V gene, CDR1 is DFQATT and CDR2 is SNEGSKA (reference sequence). Between the trimmed V and J ends, which lost 3 bases and 7 bases, there was a span of 13 bases. CDR3 length: 13 residues. CDR3 nucleotide sequence: TGCAGTGCTAGGGGCAGGGGAGGAAATGAGCAGTTCTTC. Protein sequence: CSARGRGGNEQFF.

The genes are TRBV6-2 or TRBV6-3 and TRBJ2-7; D tentatively reads TRBD1 or TRBD2 (5 bases each). The germline V gene has CDR1 MNHEY and CDR2 SVGEGT. V lost 8 bases and J lost 1, with 9 bases in between. The CDR3 runs to 12 residues. The CDR3 loop is CASEGWSYEQYF. CDR3 in DNA: TGTGCCAGCGAGGGGTGGTCCTACGAGCAGTACTTC.